The present T cell receptor (beta chain) was sequenced within a study of T-cell reconstitution after alpha-beta-depleted transplantation in children. Unique molecular identifiers were used in preparing the TCRbeta library. TCRdb fed the PCR reads into MiXCR, producing one record per CDR3 protein. This table holds about 500,000 distinct CDR3 sequences, around a third found once. J lost 3 bases, V lost 4 bases, and 7 bases had no gene match. Germline V CDR1 and CDR2: SGHNT, YENEEA. CDR3 length equals 15 residues. This clonotype was observed a handful of times. The input for sequencing was PBMCs from the stem cell graft donor, taken from the stem cell graft. The chain employs TRBV11-3 and TRBJ1-2, with TRBD1 matching 8 bases. The receptor's source is a human donor who donated a stem cell graft to a child with aplastic anemia. For the CDR3, the DNA is TGTGCCAGCAGCTCGGTTTTGACAGGGGACTATGGCTACACCTTC. Translated: CASSSVLTGDYGYTF.